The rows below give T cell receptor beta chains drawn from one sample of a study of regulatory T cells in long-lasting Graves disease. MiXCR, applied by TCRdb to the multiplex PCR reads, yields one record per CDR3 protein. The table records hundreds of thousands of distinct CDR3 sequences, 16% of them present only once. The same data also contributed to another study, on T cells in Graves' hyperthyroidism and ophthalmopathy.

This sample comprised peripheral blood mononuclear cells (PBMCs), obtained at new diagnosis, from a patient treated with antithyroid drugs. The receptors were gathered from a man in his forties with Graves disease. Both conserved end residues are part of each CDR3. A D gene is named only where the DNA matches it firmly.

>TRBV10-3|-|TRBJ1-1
CAISFQGRTEAFF
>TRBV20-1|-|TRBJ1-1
CSASDNPEAFF
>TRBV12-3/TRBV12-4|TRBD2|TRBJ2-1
CASSLRLAGVRDEQFF
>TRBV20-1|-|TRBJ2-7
CSARVKGYEQYF
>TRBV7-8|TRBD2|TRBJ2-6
CASSLSVSGDSGANVLTF
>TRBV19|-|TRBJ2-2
CASSIIGHNTGELFF
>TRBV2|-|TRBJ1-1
CASFTNTEAFF
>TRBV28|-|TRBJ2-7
CASSLGVQYEQYF
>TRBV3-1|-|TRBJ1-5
CASSQDPTDPQPQHF
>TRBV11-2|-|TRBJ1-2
CASSQDYYRTKGYTF
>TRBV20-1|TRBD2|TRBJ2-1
CSARVGTSGGAGEQFF
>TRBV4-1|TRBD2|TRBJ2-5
CASSQESVAGGRRQETQYF
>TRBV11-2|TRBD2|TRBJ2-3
CASSFWASGGGDTQYF
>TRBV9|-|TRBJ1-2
CASSVRGTGTGGDGYTF
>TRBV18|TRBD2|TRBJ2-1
CASSASGGALGQFF
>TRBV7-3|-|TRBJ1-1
CASSLTGVGARGGAFF
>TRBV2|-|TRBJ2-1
CASRERRGNTSPEQFF
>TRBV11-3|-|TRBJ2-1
CASSHRDDYNEQFF
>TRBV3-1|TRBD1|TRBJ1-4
CASSQDQQGYDEKLFF
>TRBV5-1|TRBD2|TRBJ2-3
CASSYGLAGNTDTQYF
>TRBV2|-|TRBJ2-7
CASSQQGRDYEQYF
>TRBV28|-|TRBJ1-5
CASILGGARGNQPQHF
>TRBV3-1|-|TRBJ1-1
CASSQDPTLVNEAFF
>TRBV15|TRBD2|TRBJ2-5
CATSRQTSGETQYF
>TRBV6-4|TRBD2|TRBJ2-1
CATSVARGAYNEQFF
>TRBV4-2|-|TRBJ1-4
CASSQEEGRRELFF
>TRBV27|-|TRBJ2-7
CASSRPYEQYF
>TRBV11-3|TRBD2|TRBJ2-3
CASSLDLVASGGADTQYF
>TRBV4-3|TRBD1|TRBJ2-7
CASSQVRTGGSEQYF
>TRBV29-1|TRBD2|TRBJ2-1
CSAGGGSHEQFF
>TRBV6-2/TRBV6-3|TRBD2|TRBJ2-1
CASRTGTSGGAYNEQFF
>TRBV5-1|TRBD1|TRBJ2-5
CASSFRGQGEPQYF
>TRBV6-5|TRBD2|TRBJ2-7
CASSSLLAESQYF
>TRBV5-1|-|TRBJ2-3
CASSRGEAADTQYF
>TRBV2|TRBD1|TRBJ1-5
CASTIGQGRQPQHF
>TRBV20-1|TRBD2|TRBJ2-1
CSARGGRGVWQFF
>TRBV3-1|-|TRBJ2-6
CASSQVYRTAGANVLTF
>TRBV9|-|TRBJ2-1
CASSARAGTPNEQFF
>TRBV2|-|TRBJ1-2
CASSEFLESYGYTF
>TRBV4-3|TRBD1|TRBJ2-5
CASSQTLTGGETQYF
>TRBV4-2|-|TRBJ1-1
CASSQYIGQNTEAFF
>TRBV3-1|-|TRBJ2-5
CASSRAGRTETQYF
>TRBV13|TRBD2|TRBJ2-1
CASSLGVGASGGRYNEQFF
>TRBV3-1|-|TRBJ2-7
CASSQTGQGGYEQYF
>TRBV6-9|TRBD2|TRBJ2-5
CASSYVAGAPETQYF
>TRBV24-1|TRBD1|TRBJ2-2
CATSDPTDRVDTGELFF
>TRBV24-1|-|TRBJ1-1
CATSDSRALNTEAFF
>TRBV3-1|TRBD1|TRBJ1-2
CASSQDRGLLSGYTF
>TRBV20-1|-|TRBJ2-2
CSARDLSREGTGELFF
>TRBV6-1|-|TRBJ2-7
CASRRAGDSYEQYF
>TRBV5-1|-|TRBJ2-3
CASSSSTSTDTQYF
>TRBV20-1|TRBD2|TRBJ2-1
CSAGTSGGASYNEQFF
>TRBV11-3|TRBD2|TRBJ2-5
CASSLGFSGGPPETQYF